This TCR beta chain comes out of a study of blood T cell repertoires in COVID-19. As for the study in general: There were acute and convalescent COVID-19 samples, and they came from the United States, Italy and Spain. T cells, B-cell-depleted T cells, or PBMCs provided the cDNA or gDNA that served as material.

Germline V CDR1 and CDR2: MNHEY, SMNVEV (reference sequence). The J segment lost 2 bases and the V segment lost 4 bases, leaving 8 bases of the junction unmatched. The CDR3 has 15 residues. In the original processing: From reference gene primer amplification, estimates of nucleated cell counts were derived. Some clones are missing from TCRdb's copy, which holds only in-frame ones; the method was immunoSEQ multiplex PCR. Clonal size and the V and J genes are those of that table, whereas D and trimming came from the DNA. Here the sample spans about 140,000 clones, around nine tenths being singletons. The genes are TRBV27 and TRBJ2-7; 7 nucleotides line up with TRBD2. The sequenced sample consisted of peripheral blood. This TCR was recovered from a human donor in a cohort sampled during active COVID-19. CDR3 coding DNA: TGTGCCAGCAGTTCAACCCAAGCGGGACCCTACGAGCAGTACTTC. This sequence encodes CASSSTQAGPYEQYF.